This TCR beta chain was captured by sequencing in a study of long-term antiretroviral therapy in people with HIV. Germline CDR1 and CDR2: DFQATT and SNEGSKA (reference sequence). This CDR3 comprises 10 residues. Held in samples before DNA extraction were 1-10 million cryopreserved PBMC. Samples were assayed with immunoSEQ v3.0 at survey level. Measured with immunoSEQ multiplex PCR; TCRdb has only the in-frame clones, and not every one. The top ten clones hold roughly 2.2% of a sample with around 38,000 clones, about 94% of them seen once. The clonotype comes from a man aged 25 to 45 with HIV. The chain has TRBV20-1 and TRBJ1-5; unclear D gene. The material was unsorted PBMCs, obtained about 9.1 years after starting antiretroviral therapy. The DNA for the CDR3 is TGCAGCGATAAAGTTCAGCCCCAGCATTTT. Its protein product is CSDKVQPQHF.